This TCR beta chain was sequenced for a study of PD-L1 blockade in urothelial cancer. For the study at large: T cells were recovered from blood samples at a median of approximately 150,000.

Germline-derived CDR1 and CDR2 are SGHRS and YFSETQ. The junction had 9 bases not matched to a gene; V was cut back by 4 bases and J by 2 bases. The CDR3 has 16 residues. Assay used: immunoSEQ multiplex PCR; TCRdb lists only in-frame clones, some missing. The sample lists some 22,000 clones; around 87% were seen once. The sequence was obtained from a woman aged 60 to 75 with urothelial cancer. The genes are TRBV5-1 and TRBJ2-1, with 7 positions matching TRBD1. Sequences were derived from PBMCs, sampled around atezolizumab (anti-PD-L1) treatment. The DNA for the CDR3 is TGCGCCAGCAGCCAAATCCCGCAGGGGGCCTACAATGAGCAGTTCTTC. Encoded protein: CASSQIPQGAYNEQFF.